Below are 25 T cell receptor beta chains sequenced from a single sample in a study of T cell responses to AZD1222 COVID-19 vaccine. Repertoires were generated with immunoSEQ multiplex PCR, while TCRdb's copy carries only in-frame clones and drops some. The sample has roughly 84,000 clones; 70% to 90% are singletons. Material: peripheral blood, obtained 28 days after the second AZD1222 dose. The origin of the receptors is an adult who received the AZD1222 COVID-19 vaccine.

The gene calls are TRBV19 and TRBJ2-1, with D perhaps matching TRBD1 or TRBD2 (5 bases each). Germline lookup yields CDR1 LNHDA and CDR2 SQIVND (reference sequence). The CDR3 contains 13 residues. V dropped 6 bases and J dropped 6 bases, with 12 bases sitting between them. The CDR3 here is CASRPGPLNEQFF. The CDR3 DNA sequence: TGTGCCAGTAGACCGGGACCCCTCAATGAGCAGTTCTTC.

The V call is TRBV28, the J call TRBJ2-4; the match to TRBD2 covers 14 bases. Germline trimming cut 3 bases from V and 0 bases from J; bases unmatched to any gene: 4. The CDR3 covers 18 residues. Germline assignment: CDR1 MDHEN and CDR2 SYDVKM. CDR3: CASSLGTSGSPAKNIQYF. The DNA for the CDR3 is TGTGCCAGCAGTTTGGGGACTAGCGGGAGCCCAGCCAAAAACATTCAGTACTTC.

The chain uses TRBV2 and TRBJ1-6; possibly TRBD1 for D (6 bases). Germline CDR1 is SNHLY and CDR2 is FYNNEI. V lost 3 bases, J lost 10 bases, and 16 bases lay in between. The length of the CDR3 is 15 residues. Here the CDR3 DNA reads TGTGCCAGCAGTGATGCCTCCAGGGGAAGGTCACCCCTCCACTTT. This codes for CASSDASRGRSPLHF. Full variable domain (rest looked up from reference TRBV2 and TRBJ1-6): EPEVTQTPSHQVTQMGQEVILRCVPISNHLYFYWYRQILGQKVEFLVSFYNNEISEKSEIFDDQFSVERPDGSNFTLKIRSTKLEDSAMYFCASSDASRGRSPLHFGNGTRLTVT.

The J gene is TRBJ1-6, the V gene TRBV27; D gene uncertain. The length of the CDR3 is 13 residues. Germline CDR1 reads MNHEY; CDR2 reads SMNVEV (reference sequence). V was shortened by 3 bases and J by 13 bases, with 13 bases between the two germline ends. The DNA for the CDR3 is TGTGCCAGCAGTTTTGGAGCCTCAATGCCCCTCCACTTT. Its protein is CASSFGASMPLHF.

This chain connects TRBV6-5 to TRBJ2-6; D may be TRBD1 (6 bases). V lost 8 bases and J 0 bases, leaving 11 bases between the germline ends. This CDR3 contains 15 residues. In germline, CDR1 is MNHEY, CDR2 SVGAGI. The CDR3 sequence is CASGYRASGANVLTF. In nucleotides, the CDR3 is TGTGCCAGCGGGTACAGGGCCTCTGGGGCCAACGTCCTGACTTTC.

This clone was seen just once. The V call is TRBV12-5, the J call TRBJ2-7; D may be TRBD1 (6 bases). Germline V CDR1 and CDR2: LGHNT, FRNRAP. The CDR3 length is 17 residues. V lost 3 bases, J lost 4 bases, and 22 bases lay in between. CDR3 sequence (DNA): TGTGCTAGTGGTTTTTCCCGAATACAGGACAGCGGTTACGAGCAGTACTTC. This gives the protein CASGFSRIQDSGYEQYF. Full variable domain (rest looked up from reference TRBV12-5 and TRBJ2-7): DARVTQTPRHKVTEMGQEVTMRCQPILGHNTVFWYRQTMMQGLELLAYFRNRAPLDDSGMPKDRFSAEMPDATLATLKIQPSEPRDSAVYFCASGFSRIQDSGYEQYFGPGTRLTVT.

J is TRBJ1-5 and V is TRBV18; D not certain. Deletions cut 1 base from V and 7 bases from J, with 8 bases between. From germline, CDR1 is KGHSH and CDR2 LQKENI. CDR3 length: 13 residues. The CDR3: CASSPRSGQPQHF. The CDR3 nucleotides read TGTGCCAGCTCACCACGATCCGGCCAGCCCCAGCATTTT.

The chain couples TRBV24-1 to TRBJ1-5, with D perhaps TRBD1 (5 bases). There are 14 residues in the CDR3. The V gene's germline CDR1 is KGHDR and CDR2 SFDVKD. Trimming left V 1 base short and J 5 bases short, with 8 bases between. This chain's CDR3 is CATSDFDSYQPQHF. For the CDR3, the DNA is TGTGCCACCAGTGATTTCGACAGCTATCAGCCCCAGCATTTT.

The chain links TRBV5-1 to TRBJ1-6; the D gene is possibly TRBD1 (6 bases). The V gene lost 4 bases and the J gene lost 9 bases, with 11 bases spanning the gap. This CDR3 is built from 13 residues. Germline V CDR1 and CDR2: SGHRS, YFSETQ. The CDR3 region is CASSLEDSSPLHF. CDR3 DNA sequence: TGCGCCAGCAGCCTAGAGGACAGTTCACCCCTCCACTTT.

V gene TRBV12-5 combines with J gene TRBJ2-1; 12 bases are a match to TRBD1. Germline-derived CDR1 and CDR2 are LGHNT and FRNRAP. This CDR3 comprises 17 residues. The J segment lost 1 base and the V segment lost 5 bases, leaving 6 bases of the junction unmatched. The CDR3 sequence is CASGPTGQGASYNEQFF. The CDR3 DNA follows: TGTGCTAGTGGTCCGACGGGACAGGGGGCGTCCTACAATGAGCAGTTCTTC. The variable domain in full, with the rest retrieved from reference TRBV12-5 and TRBJ2-1, is DARVTQTPRHKVTEMGQEVTMRCQPILGHNTVFWYRQTMMQGLELLAYFRNRAPLDDSGMPKDRFSAEMPDATLATLKIQPSEPRDSAVYFCASGPTGQGASYNEQFFGPGTRLTVL.

The gene calls are TRBV19 and TRBJ2-3; D gene uncertain. This CDR3 contains 11 residues. The ends were cut back, 3 bases at V and 5 bases at J, with 3 bases in the middle. CDR1 is LNHDA and CDR2 is SQIVND in the germline V gene (reference sequence). The CDR3 coding sequence is TGTGCCAGTAGTATCAAAGATACGCAGTATTTT. Amino acids: CASSIKDTQYF.

This clone was counted only a few times. V is TRBV20-1 and J is TRBJ2-3, with 10 bases identical to TRBD2. V dropped 3 bases and J dropped 4; count of bases not matched to a gene: 4. The CDR3 consists of 14 residues. The germline V gene has CDR1 DFQATT and CDR2 SNEGSKA (reference sequence). The CDR3 loop is CSASPSGSSDTQYF. Here the CDR3 DNA reads TGCAGTGCTAGTCCTAGCGGGAGCTCAGATACGCAGTATTTT.

The chain combines TRBV24-1 with TRBJ1-5, with D unresolved. This CDR3 is built from 13 residues. V was shortened by 2 bases and J by 3 bases, with 4 bases between the two germline ends. CDR1 and CDR2 from the germline V gene are KGHDR and SFDVKD. DNA for the CDR3: TGTGCCACCAGTGATTCCAACAATCAGCCCCAGCATTTT. Amino acid sequence: CATSDSNNQPQHF.

This clone was detected once. The junction shows a germline mismatch at one end, possibly a read error. The rearrangement links TRBV10-3 to TRBJ1-1, with D tentatively TRBD1 (5 bases). Germline V gives CDR1 ENHRY, CDR2 SYGVKD. The length of the CDR3 is 13 residues. The CDR3: CAITKGENIEAFF. CDR3 DNA sequence: TGTGCCATCACCAAAGGGGAGAACATTGAAGCTTTCTTT.

This clone came up once. V usage is TRBV28 and J usage is TRBJ1-6; D gene uncertain. There are 15 residues in the CDR3. Deletions cut 6 bases from V and 5 bases from J, with 14 bases between. Germline CDR1 MDHEN, CDR2 SYDVKM. The CDR3 DNA sequence: TGTGCCAGCAGGGATTGGGGTGTAGATAATTCACCCCTCCACTTT. It encodes CASRDWGVDNSPLHF.

By its share, this clone is large. This chain links TRBV18 with TRBJ2-1; 7 bases match TRBD1. The germline V gene has CDR1 KGHSH and CDR2 LQKENI. V was clipped by 5 bases and J by 1 base; unmatched bases: 5. The CDR3 is 15 amino acids. CDR3 sequence reads: CASSTTGYSYNEQFF. The CDR3 coding sequence is TGTGCCAGCTCAACGACAGGGTATTCCTACAATGAGCAGTTCTTC. Filled out from reference TRBV18 and TRBJ2-1, the complete variable domain reads NAGVMQNPRHLVRRRGQEARLRCSPMKGHSHVYWYRQLPEEGLKFMVYLQKENIIDESGMPKERFSAEFPKEGPSILRIQQVVRGDSAAYFCASSTTGYSYNEQFFGPGTRLTVL.

The chain carries TRBV11-3 and TRBJ1-1; 12 nucleotides align to TRBD1. The CDR3 covers 19 residues. Germline-derived CDR1 and CDR2 are SGHNT and YENEEA. Trimming took 0 bases from V and 4 from J; bases not matched to a gene: 12. DNA for the CDR3: TGTGCCAGCAGCTTAGATCTCTTAGGGACAGGGGGCTATGGCACTGAAGCTTTCTTT. Amino acid sequence: CASSLDLLGTGGYGTEAFF.

The chain carries TRBV4-3 and TRBJ2-1; D call uncertain. V shed 0 bases and J shed 9 bases, with 9 bases lying between them. The CDR3 runs to 13 residues. Germline CDR1 LGHNA, CDR2 YSLEER. The chain's CDR3 is CASSQEGMIEQFF. DNA for the CDR3: TGCGCCAGCAGCCAAGAGGGAATGATTGAGCAGTTCTTC.

The chain combines TRBV28 with TRBJ1-3; 9 bases match TRBD1. Germline V lookup: CDR1 MDHEN, CDR2 SYDVKM. There are 15 residues in the CDR3. Trimming at V came to 8 bases and at J to 0 bases, leaving 5 bases not matched to a gene. DNA of the CDR3: TGTGCCAGCGGGGCGACAGGGGGCTCTGGAAACACCATATATTTT. Protein sequence: CASGATGGSGNTIYF.

This clone was seen only a few times. This chain connects TRBV18 to TRBJ2-7; 9 nucleotides align to TRBD1. The V and J ends lost 3 bases and 6 bases, in that order; junction bases with no gene match: 3. The CDR3 spans 13 residues. CDR1 is KGHSH and CDR2 is LQKENI in the germline V gene. DNA for the CDR3: TGTGCCAGCTCACCCAAGGACAGGGGCGAGCAGTACTTC. Its protein product is CASSPKDRGEQYF.

In DNA form, the CDR3 reads TGTGCCAGTAGTATCGGTTCGGCGGCCAATCAGCCCCAGCATTTT. Its translation: CASSIGSAANQPQHF. V and J are TRBV19 and TRBJ1-5; D remains unclear. The CDR3 totals 15 residues. Trimming pared 3 bases from V and 3 bases from J, leaving 12 bases between. Germline V gene sequence: CDR1 LNHDA, CDR2 SQIVND (reference sequence).

The rearrangement uses TRBV2 and TRBJ1-6; D is uncertain. Germline CDR1 SNHLY, CDR2 FYNNEI. The length of the CDR3 is 11 residues. V shed 3 bases and J shed 13 bases, with 7 bases lying between them. Here the CDR3 DNA reads TGTGCCAGCAGTGATTCGGGGCCCCTCCACTTT. Residues: CASSDSGPLHF.

In DNA, the CDR3 is TGTGCCAGCAGGCCACAGATTGCAACTAATGAAAAACTGTTTTTT. This encodes CASRPQIATNEKLFF. The rearrangement joins TRBV6-5 to TRBJ1-4; unclear D gene. Germline V CDR1 and CDR2: MNHEY, SVGAGI. V lost 6 bases and J lost 0, with 11 bases in between. The CDR3 totals 15 residues.

The chain combines TRBV10-3 with TRBJ2-7; D not certain. Between the trimmed V and J ends, which lost 10 bases and 2 bases, there was a span of 18 bases. This CDR3 is 14 amino acids long. The germline V gene encodes CDR1 ENHRY and CDR2 SYGVKD. CDR3 bases: TGTGCCACCCCGACTGACTGGGGTCCCTACGAGCAGTACTTC. Its protein is CATPTDWGPYEQYF.

This chain uses TRBV21-1 with TRBJ2-2; TRBD1, as called in the table, went unchecked against the DNA. TRBV21-1 is reported as a pseudogene. The CDR3 contains 14 residues. This CDR3 is CASSYRQYTGELFF. The CDR3 nucleotides are TGTGCCAGCAGCTATCGACAGTACACCGGGGAGCTGTTTTTT.